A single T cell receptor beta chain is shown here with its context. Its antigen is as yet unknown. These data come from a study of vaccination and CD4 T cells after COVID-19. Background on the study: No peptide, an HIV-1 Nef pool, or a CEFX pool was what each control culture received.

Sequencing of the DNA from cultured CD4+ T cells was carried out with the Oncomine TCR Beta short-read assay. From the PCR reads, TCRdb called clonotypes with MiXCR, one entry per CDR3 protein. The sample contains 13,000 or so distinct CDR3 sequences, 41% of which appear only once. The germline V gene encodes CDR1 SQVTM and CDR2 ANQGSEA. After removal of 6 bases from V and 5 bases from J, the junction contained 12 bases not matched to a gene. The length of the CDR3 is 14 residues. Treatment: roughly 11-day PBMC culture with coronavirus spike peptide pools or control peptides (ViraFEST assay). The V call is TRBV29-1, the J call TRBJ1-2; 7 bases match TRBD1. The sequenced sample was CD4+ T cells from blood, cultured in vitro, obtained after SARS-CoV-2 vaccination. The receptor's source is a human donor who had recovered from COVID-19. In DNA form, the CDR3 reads TGCAGCGTCGAACCCTTCGACAGGGCTTATGGCTACACCTTC. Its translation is CSVEPFDRAYGYTF.